This T cell receptor beta chain was documented in a study of blood T cell dynamics during melanoma immunotherapy (dated by TCRdb to about 2020). Describing the broader study: All patients had metastatic melanoma and were given first-line pembrolizumab or nivolumab plus ipilimumab as standard of care in the United Kingdom. To identify early correlates of response, the study profiled peripheral T cell receptor repertoires in patients with metastatic melanoma before and after one cycle of checkpoint inhibitor therapy. The training cohort consisted of consecutive patients, while an additional independent group of patients from the same centre was pooled to form an external validation set. The paper as a whole reports these results and caveats: The relatively small sample size was acknowledged as a potential limitation on generalization of the results. Whether the T cell clones behind the repertoire changes were melanoma-specific or instead reflected general immune activation was something the study could not determine. Unlike progressors, patients who went on to achieve disease control showed a bifurcated reorganization of the PBMC repertoire at W3, with either increased clonality or increased diversity.

What the time point label conveys for this sample: week 3, after first cycle of checkpoint inhibitor. Blood was sampled before treatment (T0) and at week 3 (W3), after the first cycle of checkpoint blockade. Except for a couple of patients with rapid clinical progression, response was assessed 12 weeks after the first infusion by RECIST 1.1; disease control meant complete response, partial response or stable disease. Patients with prior systemic cancer treatment, concomitant immunosuppressant therapy or synchronous other active malignancies were excluded. Both bulk PBMC and plasma cell-free DNA were sequenced for TCR beta so that circulating cells and T cell turnover could be tracked. Lymphoprep and SepMate tubes were used to isolate PBMC from blood, and red cell lysis was then performed. QIAamp DNA Blood Mini kits were used to extract DNA from PBMC and sorted T cell subsets. V is reduced by 6 bases and J by 2 bases, leaving a spacing of 20 bases between them. The germline V gene (reference sequence) supplies CDR1 PRHDT and CDR2 FYEKMQ. Its CDR3 holds 17 amino acids, cysteine through phenylalanine. Kept here is only the CDR3 DNA, which spans 51 bases and is read in frame from base 1.

Comments on this clone: Its specific antigen is unknown. No qualities accompany the bases; no much larger clone lies one base away.

Every bulk PBMC sample was loaded with the same fixed amount of about 370 ng of DNA. TCR beta CDR3 sequences were amplified from genomic DNA with the immunoSEQ TCRb Assay kit following manufacturer instructions. The KAPA Library Quantification Kit for Illumina platforms was used to quantify pooled libraries by qPCR. Pooled libraries were sequenced on an Illumina NextSeq 500, clustered at roughly 0.55-1.1 pM. The original pipeline was this. TCR data were analyzed using immunoSEQ ANALYZER and the R LymphoSeq package. A rearrangement efficiency score was calculated as productive divided by the sum of productive and non-productive CDR3 sequences. Clonality was measured with the Gini coefficient and diversity with the Renyi index at alpha=1, and both measures were compared pairwise between timepoints within each patient. Clonal relatedness, based on an edit distance of 3, and repertoire similarity, based on the Bhattacharyya coefficient, were both computed in LymphoSeq. Linear discriminant analysis on week-3 changes in clonality and diversity was built with the R MASS and caret packages to classify response. In TCRdb, the immuneACCESS table is reduced to in-frame sequences with V and J assigned. These tables do not hold every clone; where another copy was compared, an unresolved V gene accounts for under half, and the others remain unexplained. V, J and clone size were drawn from that table, and D and trimming were deduced from the DNA. Within this sample are 9,000 to 13,000 clones, with roughly 80% of them counted one time only. The ten largest clones capture about a fifth of the sample.

The chain uses TRBV13 and TRBJ1-3; TRBD1 is perhaps the D gene, given 5 matching bases. The sequencing here drew on blood, taken from a patient treated with checkpoint blockade. The TCR was taken from a human donor with melanoma. The CDR3 has the sequence CASSNRWGEGPGNTIYF. The DNA sequence reads TGTGCCAGCAGTAACCGTTGGGGGGAGGGCCCTGGAAACACCATATATTTT.